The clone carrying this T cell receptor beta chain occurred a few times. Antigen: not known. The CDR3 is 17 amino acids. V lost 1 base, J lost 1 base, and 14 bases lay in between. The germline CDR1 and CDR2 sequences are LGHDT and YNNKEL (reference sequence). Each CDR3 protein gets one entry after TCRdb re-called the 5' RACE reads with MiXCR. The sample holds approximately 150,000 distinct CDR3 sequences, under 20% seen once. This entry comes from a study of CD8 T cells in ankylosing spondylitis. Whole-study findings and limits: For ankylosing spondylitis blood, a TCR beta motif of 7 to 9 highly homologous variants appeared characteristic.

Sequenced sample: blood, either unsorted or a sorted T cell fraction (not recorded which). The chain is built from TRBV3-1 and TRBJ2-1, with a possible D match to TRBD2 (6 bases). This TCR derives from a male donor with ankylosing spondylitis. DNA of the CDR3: TGTGCCAGCAGCCAAGTTACTAGCAGGGCATCCTACAATGAGCAGTTCTTC. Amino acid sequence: CASSQVTSRASYNEQFF.